The following is a T cell receptor (beta chain) sequence with its context. Its matching antigen is unknown. The data are from a study of OX40 agonist ivuxolimab in advanced cancers. Study as a whole: An anti-OX40 (CD134) antibody with agonistic activity, ivuxolimab, was administered to patients.

Exclusion of a patient followed from autoimmune disease history or systemic immunosuppression. Blood sampling was done at baseline, cycle 4 day 1, and cycle 7 day 1. This CDR3 has 13 residues. Germline loops: CDR1 SGHRS, CDR2 YFSETQ. The J segment lost 4 bases and the V segment lost 4 bases, leaving 3 bases of the junction unmatched. Sequencing was performed with immunoSEQ multiplex PCR; in TCRdb, only in-frame clones are kept and a portion is missing. Of tens of thousands of clones in the sample, 80% to 85% were seen once. Study conclusions and caveats: At 0.1 to 3.0 mg/kg, CD4+ and CD8+ blood T cells expanded clonally by week 6.

Material: CD4+ or CD8+ T cells sorted from blood, obtained in a trial of the OX40 agonist ivuxolimab. The V call is TRBV5-1, the J call TRBJ2-5, with 8 bases that match TRBD1. The clonotype comes from an adult with an advanced solid tumor such as melanoma, head and neck, liver or kidney cancer. This CDR3 reads CASSQGARETQYF. The CDR3 bases are TGCGCCAGCAGCCAGGGGGCGCGAGAGACCCAGTACTTC.